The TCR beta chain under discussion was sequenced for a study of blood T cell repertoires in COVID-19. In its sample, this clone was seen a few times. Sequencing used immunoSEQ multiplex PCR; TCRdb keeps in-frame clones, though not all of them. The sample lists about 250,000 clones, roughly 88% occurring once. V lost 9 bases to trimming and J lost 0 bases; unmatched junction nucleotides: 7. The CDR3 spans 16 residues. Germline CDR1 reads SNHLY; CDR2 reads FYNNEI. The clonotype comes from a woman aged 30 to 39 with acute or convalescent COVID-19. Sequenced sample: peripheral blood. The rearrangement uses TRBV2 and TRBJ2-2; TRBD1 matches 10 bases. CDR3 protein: CASEFGQGANTGELFF. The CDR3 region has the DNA TGTGCCAGTGAATTTGGACAGGGGGCGAACACCGGGGAGCTGTTTTTT.